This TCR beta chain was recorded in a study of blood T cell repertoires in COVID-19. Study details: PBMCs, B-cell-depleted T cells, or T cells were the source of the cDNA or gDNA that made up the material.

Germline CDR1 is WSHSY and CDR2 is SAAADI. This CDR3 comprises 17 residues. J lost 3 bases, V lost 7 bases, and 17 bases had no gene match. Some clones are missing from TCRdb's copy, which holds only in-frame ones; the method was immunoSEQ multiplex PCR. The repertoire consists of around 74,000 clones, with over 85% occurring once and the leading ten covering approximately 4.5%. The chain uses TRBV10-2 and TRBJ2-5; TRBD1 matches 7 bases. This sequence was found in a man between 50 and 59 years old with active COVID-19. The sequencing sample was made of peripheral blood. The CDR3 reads CASMGRTGTEWEETQYF. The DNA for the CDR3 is TGCGCCAGCATGGGGCGGACTGGGACAGAGTGGGAAGAGACCCAGTACTTC.